This T cell receptor (beta chain) appears in the sequencing data of a study of regulatory T cells in long-lasting Graves disease. With 3 bases removed from V and 3 bases from J, the gap between germline ends came to 8 bases. Germline CDR1 is KGHSH and CDR2 is LQKENI. CDR3 size: 13 residues. HTBI primers from iRepertoire and Arm-PCR of CDR3 regions yielded the TCR beta libraries. Each CDR3 protein gets one entry after TCRdb re-called the multiplex PCR reads with MiXCR. This sample has about 530,000 distinct CDR3 sequences, with about 16% found just once. This clonotype was seen only a few times. Described time point: newly diagnosed GD, antithyroid drugs for less than 3 months. Extracted PBMC RNA gave rise to the TCR library. The same data also contributed to another study, on T cells in Graves' hyperthyroidism and ophthalmopathy. That work states: Graves' hyperthyroidism showing no ophthalmopathy progression within 18 months was considered stable. Recently diagnosed hyperthyroidism of less than 2 months' duration affected patients aged 18 to 65.

The chain is built from TRBV18 and TRBJ1-2, with D unresolved. The sequencing here drew on peripheral blood mononuclear cells (PBMCs), taken at new diagnosis, from a patient treated with antithyroid drugs. The TCR originated in a middle-aged woman with Graves disease. Here the CDR3 DNA reads TGTGCCAGCTCACCGTCAGGACACTATGGCTACACCTTC. This codes for CASSPSGHYGYTF. Based on the CDR3 plus reference TRBV18 and TRBJ1-2, the full variable domain is NAGVMQNPRHLVRRRGQEARLRCSPMKGHSHVYWYRQLPEEGLKFMVYLQKENIIDESGMPKERFSAEFPKEGPSILRIQQVVRGDSAAYFCASSPSGHYGYTFGSGTRLTVV.